The 19 T cell receptor beta chains below all came from one sample that was sequenced in a study of T cell changes during pregnancy in multiple sclerosis. Libraries were prepared by immunoSEQ multiplex PCR; TCRdb keeps only in-frame clonotypes and omits some of them. The repertoire holds approximately 52,000 clones, with 92% as singletons. The specimen comprised CD4+ T cells from peripheral blood mononuclear cells, sampled after pregnancy. Receptors originate from a female donor with multiple sclerosis, enrolled in a pregnancy study.

This chain uses TRBV19 with TRBJ2-1; D not certain. The length of the CDR3 is 13 residues. Germline-derived CDR1 and CDR2 are LNHDA and SQIVND (reference sequence). V was pared by 4 bases and J by 10 bases, with 14 bases between. The DNA for the CDR3 is TGTGCCAGTAGTACTGACTGGATCAAGGAGCAGTTCTTC. It translates to CASSTDWIKEQFF.

V gene TRBV2 combines with J gene TRBJ1-5; the match to TRBD1 covers 9 bases. V trimming: 1 base; J trimming: 5 bases; junction bases outside the gene matches: 3. Germline V gene lookup returns CDR1 SNHLY and CDR2 FYNNEI. This CDR3 is 15 amino acids long. CDR3 region: CASSEGTGVHQPQHF. For the CDR3, the DNA is TGTGCCAGCAGTGAAGGGACAGGGGTACATCAGCCCCAGCATTTT.

This sequence joins TRBV27 and TRBJ1-2, with 7 bases identical to TRBD1. Germline CDR1 is MNHEY and CDR2 is SMNVEV (reference sequence). The CDR3 extends over 16 amino acids. V lost 5 bases, J lost 4 bases, and 13 bases stayed unmatched. The CDR3 DNA reads as TGTGCCAGCAGTCACGACAGGGCCGGAGACTTCTATGGCTACACCTTC. Protein sequence: CASSHDRAGDFYGYTF.

The CDR3 nucleotides read TGTGCCAGCAGCCAAGATCCCCGCACCGGGGAGCTGTTTTTT. Translating it yields CASSQDPRTGELFF. The chain is built from TRBV4-2 and TRBJ2-2; D is uncertain. Deletions cut 0 bases from V and 4 bases from J, with 6 bases between. Germline-derived CDR1 and CDR2 are LGHNA and YNFKEQ. The CDR3 runs 14 residues.

The rearrangement uses TRBV6-5 and TRBJ1-4; 8 bases are shared with TRBD1. CDR1 is MNHEY, CDR2 SVGAGI, per germline. J lost 7 bases, V lost 5 bases, and 9 bases had no gene match. This CDR3 is 15 amino acids long. The CDR3 loop reads CASSADRVPGEKLFF. CDR3 DNA sequence: TGTGCCAGCAGTGCGGACAGGGTACCTGGTGAAAAACTGTTTTTT.

The chain uses TRBV6-6 and TRBJ2-5; 8 nucleotides line up with TRBD1. The end of the DNA aligns better with TRBJ2-7, so the J call may be wrong. The CDR3 consists of 16 residues. In germline, CDR1 is MNHNY, CDR2 SVGAGI (reference sequence). The CDR3 DNA reads TGTGCCAGCAGTTACTTACTGACAGGGGATCCCTACGAGCAGTACTTC. Protein sequence: CASSYLLTGDPYEQYF.

This clone was seen only once. This chain joins TRBV18 and TRBJ1-1, with a tentative D call TRBD1 (5 bases). Between the trimmed V and J ends, which lost 2 bases and 12 bases, there was a span of 19 bases. The length of the CDR3 is 14 residues. CDR1 and CDR2 from the germline V gene are KGHSH and LQKENI. CDR3 sequence (DNA): TGTGCCAGCTCACCAGCGAAGGACGGCAGGGAAACTTTCTTT. Its protein product is CASSPAKDGRETFF.

The chain joins TRBV19 to TRBJ2-7; D not certain. The germline V gene encodes CDR1 LNHDA and CDR2 SQIVND (reference sequence). The CDR3 is 11 residues long. With 8 bases removed from V and 2 bases from J, the gap between germline ends came to 7 bases. The CDR3: CASRDAYEQYF. The CDR3 region has the DNA TGTGCCAGTCGAGATGCCTACGAGCAGTACTTC.

This chain uses TRBV28 with TRBJ2-2; maybe TRBD1 (6 bases). The germline V gene has CDR1 MDHEN and CDR2 SYDVKM. Deletions cut 1 base from V and 6 bases from J, with 15 bases between. The CDR3 sequence is 16 residues long. The CDR3 DNA follows: TGTGCCAGCAGTTTATTGGGCCAGGGGTTAGCCGGGGAGCTGTTTTTT. It translates to CASSLLGQGLAGELFF.

The chain joins TRBV4-3 to TRBJ2-6; no clear D gene. Germline values: CDR1 LGHNA, CDR2 YSLEER. The CDR3 is made up of 17 amino acids. V shed 1 base and J shed 2 bases, with 12 bases lying between them. The CDR3 protein is CASSQVPRITGANVLTF. The CDR3 DNA follows: TGCGCCAGCAGCCAAGTACCGCGAATCACTGGGGCCAACGTCCTGACTTTC.

The genes are TRBV18 and TRBJ1-4, with no clear D. The germline V gene encodes CDR1 KGHSH and CDR2 LQKENI. V lost 6 bases and J lost 3, with 14 bases in between. The CDR3 runs 15 residues. CDR3 amino acids: CASSHAAKSNEKLFF. CDR3 DNA: TGTGCCAGCTCTCACGCGGCGAAATCTAATGAAAAACTGTTTTTT. The full variable domain, with the rest looked up from reference TRBV18 and TRBJ1-4, is NAGVMQNPRHLVRRRGQEARLRCSPMKGHSHVYWYRQLPEEGLKFMVYLQKENIIDESGMPKERFSAEFPKEGPSILRIQQVVRGDSAAYFCASSHAAKSNEKLFFGSGTQLSVL.

The chain recombines TRBV19 with TRBJ2-7, with 8 bases identical to TRBD2. V lost 9 bases to trimming and J lost 4 bases; unmatched junction nucleotides: 14. Germline V gene lookup returns CDR1 LNHDA and CDR2 SQIVND (reference sequence). The CDR3 covers 15 residues. The CDR3 region is CASSLGGGGIYEQYF. CDR3 nucleotides: TGTGCCAGCTCCCTCGGGGGCGGGGGGATTTACGAGCAGTACTTC.

This rearrangement joins TRBV6-5 to TRBJ2-3; 8 positions match TRBD1. The CDR3 is made up of 14 amino acids. Trimming removed 6 bases from V and 5 bases from J; junction bases left unmatched: 7. Germline CDR1 and CDR2: MNHEY and SVGAGI. CDR3 loop: CASRRGQGRDTQYF. In DNA, the CDR3 is TGTGCCAGCAGACGAGGACAGGGAAGAGATACGCAGTATTTT.

This clone was observed a handful of times. This chain joins TRBV25-1 and TRBJ2-3; 11 bases are a match to TRBD2. Germline CDR1 MGHDK, CDR2 SYGVNS. The CDR3 spans 18 residues. Trimming took 5 bases from V and 0 from J; bases not matched to a gene: 10. CDR3 nucleotide sequence: TGTGCCAGCAGTTTCTCCCCGCGGACTAGCGGGAGCACAGATACGCAGTATTTT. It encodes CASSFSPRTSGSTDTQYF.

The V call is TRBV28, the J call TRBJ1-2; TRBD1 might be the D (6 bases). Germline V gene lookup returns CDR1 MDHEN and CDR2 SYDVKM. This CDR3 region has 13 residues. V gave up 9 bases and J gave up 3 bases, with 14 bases separating them. The CDR3 sequence: CASTGRSDYGYTF. The CDR3, as DNA: TGTGCCAGTACAGGGCGCTCGGACTATGGCTACACCTTC.

V usage is TRBV7-9 and J usage is TRBJ2-1; 11 nucleotides match TRBD2. Looked up from germline, CDR1 is SEHNR and CDR2 is FQNEAQ (reference sequence). V dropped 1 base and J dropped 5; count of bases not matched to a gene: 4. CDR3 length equals 16 residues. The CDR3 reads CASSLVRLAGNNEQFF. The CDR3 DNA reads as TGTGCCAGCAGCTTAGTACGACTAGCGGGGAACAATGAGCAGTTCTTC.

The CDR3 nucleotides are TGTGCCACCAGCAGAGATTTGTCAAGCAAAGAGACCCAGTACTTC. Translated: CATSRDLSSKETQYF. V gene TRBV15 combines with J gene TRBJ2-5; D is undetermined. Germline V gives CDR1 LNHNV, CDR2 YYDKDF (reference sequence). The CDR3 is made up of 15 amino acids. V lost 0 bases and J 3 bases, leaving 11 bases between the germline ends.

The genes are TRBV9 and TRBJ2-2, with D perhaps matching TRBD1 (6 bases). This CDR3 contains 16 residues. The germline V gene encodes CDR1 SGDLS and CDR2 YYNGEE. The germline V and J ends were trimmed by 4 bases and 0 bases, with 13 bases remaining between them. The CDR3 region has the DNA TGTGCCAGCAGCTCCAGACAGGTCGCGAACACCGGGGAGCTGTTTTTT. It translates to CASSSRQVANTGELFF.

The chain joins TRBV10-3 to TRBJ2-7; perhaps TRBD1 as D (6 bases). The CDR3 covers 15 residues. The germline gives CDR1 ENHRY, CDR2 SYGVKD. V lost 0 bases and J 2 bases, leaving 11 bases between the germline ends. The CDR3 nucleotides read TGTGCCATCAGTGAGTCTGGTGCAGGGGCCTACGAGCAGTACTTC. As protein: CAISESGAGAYEQYF.